This TCR beta chain was obtained from a study of shared clonotypes between healthy human individuals. In the case of this clone: What it binds is not known.

CD45RO-negative, CCR7-selected cells formed the naive CD8 fraction, which excluded terminally differentiated effector memory CD45RA+ cells. CDR1 and CDR2 (germline): SEHNR, FQNEAQ (reference sequence). With 4 bases clipped from V and 8 bases from J, the junction kept 15 bases outside the gene matches. The CDR3 is 17 amino acids. Findings and limits, study-wide: The naive CD4 repertoires of a handful of donors were compared, and around 4.7% of clonotypes were shared.

Produced via immunoSEQ multiplex PCR; TCRdb's table is partial and in-frame only. The sample gives about 2 million clones, about 94% of which show up once; around 1.2% is in the top ten. The material sequenced was naive CD8+ T cells sorted from blood. The source is a man in his late teens or twenties in good health. This sequence joins TRBV7-9 and TRBJ1-4, with TRBD1 matching 8 bases. As DNA, the CDR3 is TGTGCCAGCAGCTCTGAAGGACAGGGCGGTGATAGGGAAAAACTGTTTTTT. Protein: CASSSEGQGGDREKLFF.